The 26 T cell receptor beta chains below all came from one sample that was sequenced in a study of T cell responses to AZD1222 COVID-19 vaccine. Libraries were prepared by immunoSEQ multiplex PCR; TCRdb keeps only in-frame clonotypes and omits some of them. The data hold over 110,000 clones, with around 93% observed a single time. Sequenced material: peripheral blood, taken on day 0 of AZD1222 vaccination. All receptors derive from an adult in good health.

The V gene is TRBV7-2, the J gene TRBJ2-7; possible D gene TRBD1, 6 bases. The CDR3 has 15 amino acids. Germline-derived CDR1 and CDR2 are SGHTA and FQGNSA. V was pared by 0 bases and J by 5 bases, with 14 bases between. The CDR3 coding sequence is TGTGCCAGCAGCTTAGCGTACAGGGCTATCGACGAGCAGTACTTC. It is translated as CASSLAYRAIDEQYF.

The J gene is TRBJ2-3, the V gene TRBV6-2 or TRBV6-3; 8 bases agree with TRBD2. CDR1 and CDR2 from the germline V gene are MNHEY and SVGEGT. This CDR3 spans 17 amino acids. The J segment lost 7 bases and the V segment lost 2 bases, leaving 14 bases of the junction unmatched. The CDR3 loop is CASSYPRGGAELYTQYF. In DNA form, the CDR3 reads TGTGCCAGCAGTTACCCCCGGGGGGGCGCGGAATTATATACGCAGTATTTT.

V gene TRBV11-2 combines with J gene TRBJ1-1, with D uncertain. The length of the CDR3 is 14 residues. The ends were cut back, 0 bases at V and 3 bases at J, with 8 bases in the middle. Germline assignment: CDR1 SGHAT and CDR2 FQNNGV. The CDR3 sequence is CASSLDLRYTEAFF. The CDR3 nucleotides read TGTGCCAGCAGCTTAGATTTAAGGTACACTGAAGCTTTCTTT.

V gene TRBV7-2 combines with J gene TRBJ1-2, with a possible D match to TRBD1 (5 bases). The CDR3 spans 14 residues. V dropped 4 bases and J dropped 0 bases, with 9 bases sitting between them. Germline V lookup: CDR1 SGHTA, CDR2 FQGNSA. CDR3 residues: CASSWDPANYGYTF. The CDR3 DNA is TGTGCCAGCAGCTGGGACCCCGCTAACTATGGCTACACCTTC.

This clone has just one count. The J gene is TRBJ2-1, the V gene TRBV4-1; the D is unclear. This CDR3 has 15 amino acids. Germline CDR1 reads MGHRA; CDR2 reads YSYEKL. Trimming took 0 bases from V and 0 from J, leaving 6 bases between them. The CDR3 nucleotides are TGCGCCAGCAGCCAAGATTTAGGCTCCTACAATGAGCAGTTCTTC. It is translated as CASSQDLGSYNEQFF.

The chain couples TRBV5-1 to TRBJ1-6; the D gene is possibly TRBD1 (5 bases). The length of the CDR3 is 14 residues. Germline V gene sequence: CDR1 SGHRS, CDR2 YFSETQ. Deletions cut 0 bases from V and 8 bases from J, with 9 bases between. CDR3 DNA sequence: TGCGCCAGCAGCTTGGGACAGAGTGATTCACCCCTCCACTTT. It encodes CASSLGQSDSPLHF.

CDR3 sequence reads: CASSQDLGLWETQYF. CDR3 nucleotide sequence: TGCGCCAGCAGCCAAGATCTCGGACTCTGGGAGACCCAGTACTTC. This chain uses TRBV4-3 with TRBJ2-5; perhaps TRBD2 as D (5 bases). Germline V gives CDR1 LGHNA, CDR2 YSLEER. Deletions cut 0 bases from V and 5 bases from J, with 13 bases between. The CDR3 contains 15 residues.

The CDR3 DNA sequence: TGTGCCAGCAGCCCTCGACCCAGGGGGGGCAATCAGCCCCAGCATTTT. Its translation: CASSPRPRGGNQPQHF. The V call is TRBV7-8, the J call TRBJ1-5, with TRBD1 matching 7 bases. Germline-derived CDR1 and CDR2 are SGHVS and FQNEAQ. The V and J ends lost 5 bases and 2 bases, in that order; junction bases with no gene match: 9. The CDR3 is made up of 16 amino acids. The complete variable domain, with remaining parts taken from reference TRBV7-8 and TRBJ1-5, reads GAGVSQSPRYKVAKRGQDVALRCDPISGHVSLFWYQQALGQGPEFLTYFQNEAQLDKSGLPSDRFFAERPEGSVSTLKIQRTQQEDSAVYLCASSPRPRGGNQPQHFGDGTRLSIL.

The rearrangement links TRBV24-1 to TRBJ2-7, with D perhaps TRBD1 or TRBD2 (5 bases each). The CDR3 spans 18 residues. CDR1 is KGHDR and CDR2 is SFDVKD in the germline V gene. Deletions cut 1 base from V and 2 bases from J, with 20 bases between. This chain's CDR3 is CATSDLPHSGTETYEQYF. The CDR3 bases are TGTGCCACCAGTGATTTACCTCATTCCGGGACCGAAACCTACGAGCAGTACTTC.

The chain combines TRBV7-3 with TRBJ2-1, with a possible D match to TRBD2 (6 bases). Germline V gene sequence: CDR1 SGHTA, CDR2 FQGTGA. The CDR3 has 17 residues. V gave up 5 bases and J gave up 5 bases, with 22 bases separating them. CDR3 sequence reads: CASSHAPRTKLHNEQFF. DNA of the CDR3: TGTGCCAGCAGCCACGCTCCGAGGACTAAGTTACACAATGAGCAGTTCTTC.

This rearrangement joins TRBV27 to TRBJ1-6; TRBD1 might be the D (6 bases). The CDR3 extends over 14 amino acids. Germline V gives CDR1 MNHEY, CDR2 SMNVEV (reference sequence). Between the trimmed V and J ends, which lost 3 bases and 8 bases, there was a span of 11 bases. The CDR3 DNA reads as TGTGCCAGCAGTTTTATCGGGGGCGATTCACCCCTCCACTTT. It is translated as CASSFIGGDSPLHF.

J is TRBJ2-1 and V is TRBV2; 8 bases are a match to TRBD2. There are 15 residues in the CDR3. Germline-derived CDR1 and CDR2 are SNHLY and FYNNEI. With 7 bases clipped from V and 3 bases from J, the junction kept 8 bases outside the gene matches. In DNA, the CDR3 is TGTGCCAGCAATGCCCAGCGGGAGTTCTACAATGAGCAGTTCTTC. This codes for CASNAQREFYNEQFF.

The chain is built from TRBV6-5 and TRBJ1-2; unclear D gene. Trimming cost V 2 bases and J 2 bases, with 3 bases left between them. The CDR3 consists of 12 residues. CDR1 is MNHEY, CDR2 SVGAGI, per germline. The CDR3 loop reads CASSYGNYGYTF. The CDR3 region has the DNA TGTGCCAGCAGTTACGGGAACTATGGCTACACCTTC.

The chain uses TRBV27 and TRBJ1-1, with D possibly being TRBD1 (5 bases). CDR3 length equals 18 residues. V lost 5 bases to trimming and J lost 3 bases, with 25 bases between them. The germline CDR1 and CDR2 sequences are MNHEY and SMNVEV (reference sequence). The CDR3 DNA reads TGTGCCAGCAGTCGCCCCGCCGGAATGGGGCAGGGTTACACTGAAGCTTTCTTT. Protein: CASSRPAGMGQGYTEAFF.

The chain recombines TRBV4-3 with TRBJ2-1; 7 bases are shared with TRBD2. Unmatched junction bases numbered 15, after V lost 0 bases and J lost 13 bases. The CDR3 runs 16 residues. Germline assignment: CDR1 LGHNA and CDR2 YSLEER. CDR3 sequence: CASSQDGGRAAYDQFF. The CDR3 nucleotides read TGCGCCAGCAGCCAAGATGGAGGGAGGGCCGCCTACGACCAGTTCTTC.

The chain links TRBV5-1 to TRBJ2-7; weak D call: TRBD2 (5 bases). The CDR3 length is 13 residues. Germline V lookup: CDR1 SGHRS, CDR2 YFSETQ. The germline V and J ends were trimmed by 4 bases and 7 bases, with 15 bases remaining between them. CDR3 region: CASSLSFPGEQYF. The CDR3, as DNA: TGCGCCAGCAGCCTTTCCTTCCCGGGGGAGCAGTACTTC.

The J gene is TRBJ2-1, the V gene TRBV3-1 (or the pseudogene TRBV3-2); 12 bases fit TRBD2. The germline CDR1 and CDR2 sequences are LGHDT and YNNKEL (reference sequence). The V gene end was trimmed by 4 bases and the J gene end by 6 bases; junction bases not matched to a gene: 7. The CDR3 has 16 residues. The CDR3 loop reads CASSLPSGGALNEQFF. DNA of the CDR3: TGTGCCAGCAGCCTCCCTAGCGGGGGGGCCCTCAATGAGCAGTTCTTC.

The chain links TRBV7-9 to TRBJ2-1, with 7 bases fitting TRBD1. Per the germline V gene, CDR1 is SEHNR and CDR2 is FQNEAQ (reference sequence). The CDR3 is 16 residues long. Trimming cost V 3 bases and J 6 bases; bases outside gene matches: 11. CDR3 DNA sequence: TGTGCCAGCAGCTTTAATCCCGACAGGGAAGTCAATGAGCAGTTCTTC. Translation gives CASSFNPDREVNEQFF.

This clone was counted between two and nine times. The gene calls are TRBV5-6 and TRBJ2-6; no definite D call. This CDR3 has 14 amino acids. The germline gives CDR1 SGHDT, CDR2 YYEEEE. Trimming left V 0 bases short and J 3 bases short, with 4 bases between. CDR3 DNA sequence: TGTGCCAGCAGCTTGGGGGTTGGGGCCAACGTCCTGACTTTC. Protein: CASSLGVGANVLTF.

The chain is built from TRBV9 and TRBJ2-1; 8 positions match TRBD2. CDR3 length equals 16 residues. Germline V gene sequence: CDR1 SGDLS, CDR2 YYNGEE. V trimming: 3 bases; J trimming: 8 bases; junction bases outside the gene matches: 13. This CDR3 is CASSASWGTRSDEQFF. The CDR3 DNA sequence: TGTGCCAGCAGCGCCTCCTGGGGGACTAGGAGTGATGAGCAGTTCTTC.

The gene calls are TRBV29-1 and TRBJ2-1, with 9 bases fitting TRBD1. CDR1 is SQVTM and CDR2 is ANQGSEA in the germline V gene. The ends lost 6 bases at V and 1 base at J; junction bases unmatched: 7. The CDR3 runs to 15 residues. The CDR3 region is CSVRAGTGSYNEQFF. The CDR3 bases are TGCAGCGTCCGTGCCGGGACAGGGTCCTACAATGAGCAGTTCTTC.

The CDR3 sequence is CASIIRQTTEAFF. The CDR3 DNA sequence: TGTGCCAGCATCATACGACAAACCACTGAAGCTTTCTTT. The chain is built from TRBV2 and TRBJ1-1, with D hard to call. Looked up from germline, CDR1 is SNHLY and CDR2 is FYNNEI. The length of the CDR3 is 13 residues. Between the trimmed V and J ends, which lost 7 bases and 4 bases, there was a span of 13 bases.

This chain connects TRBV6-5 to TRBJ2-7; D gene unclear. Trimming pared 4 bases from V and 4 bases from J, leaving 14 bases between. This CDR3 region has 14 residues. CDR1 and CDR2 (germline): MNHEY, SVGAGI. CDR3 amino acids: CASSFQAGLYEQYF. For the CDR3, the DNA is TGTGCCAGCAGTTTCCAGGCCGGGCTTTACGAGCAGTACTTC.

This chain joins TRBV21-1 and TRBJ1-2; TRBD1, the table's D call, lacks a check against the DNA. TRBV21-1 is shown as a pseudogene. The CDR3 extends over 17 amino acids. The CDR3 DNA reads TGTGCCAGCAGCCACCCCCGGGACAGGGGGAAGGTAGGAGGCTACACCTTC. This translates into CASSHPRDRGKVGGYTF.

The chain employs TRBV6-2 or TRBV6-3 and TRBJ2-1; the D gene is possibly TRBD1 (7 bases). V was shortened by 7 bases and J by 1 base, with 14 bases between the two germline ends. The CDR3 sequence is 15 residues long. CDR1 is MNHEY and CDR2 is SVGEGT in the germline V gene. CDR3 nucleotide sequence: TGTGCCAGCACCCCAGGGGGGTCATCCTACAATGAGCAGTTCTTC. As protein: CASTPGGSSYNEQFF.

CDR3 in DNA: TGTGCCAGCAGCCCCCGACTAGCGGGAGGTGAAGAGACCCAGTACTTC. Its translation is CASSPRLAGGEETQYF. The chain couples TRBV7-9 to TRBJ2-5; 13 positions match TRBD2. Germline V CDR1 and CDR2: SEHNR, FQNEAQ (reference sequence). CDR3 length: 16 residues. V shed 5 bases and J 3 bases; nucleotides not matched to a gene: 6.